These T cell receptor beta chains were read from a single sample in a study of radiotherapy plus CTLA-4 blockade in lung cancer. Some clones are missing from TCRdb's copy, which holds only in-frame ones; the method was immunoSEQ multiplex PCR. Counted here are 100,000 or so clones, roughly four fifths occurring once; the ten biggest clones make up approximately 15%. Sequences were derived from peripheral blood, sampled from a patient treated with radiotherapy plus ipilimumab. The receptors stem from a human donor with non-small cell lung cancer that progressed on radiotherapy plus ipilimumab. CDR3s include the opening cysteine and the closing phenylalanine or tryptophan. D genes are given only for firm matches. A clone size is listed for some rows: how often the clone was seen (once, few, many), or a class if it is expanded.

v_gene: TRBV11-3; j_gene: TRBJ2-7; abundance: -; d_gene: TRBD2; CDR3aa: CASSPGFGLAGREQYF; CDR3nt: TGTGCCAGCAGCCCGGGGTTCGGACTAGCGGGACGCGAGCAGTACTTC
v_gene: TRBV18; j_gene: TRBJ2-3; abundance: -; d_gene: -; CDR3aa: CASSPPPEADTQYF; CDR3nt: TGTGCCAGCTCACCACCCCCAGAAGCAGATACGCAGTATTTT
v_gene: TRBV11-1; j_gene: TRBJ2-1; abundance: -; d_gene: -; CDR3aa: CASSPTRTGEQFF; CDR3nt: TGTGCCAGCAGCCCGACGAGGACCGGCGAGCAGTTCTTC
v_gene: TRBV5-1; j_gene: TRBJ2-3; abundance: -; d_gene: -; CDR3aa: CASSAWRADTQYF; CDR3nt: TGCGCCAGCAGCGCCTGGAGGGCAGATACGCAGTATTTT
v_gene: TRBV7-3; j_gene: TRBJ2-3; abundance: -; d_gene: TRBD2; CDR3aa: CASSISRGDTQYF; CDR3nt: TGTGCCAGCAGCATATCGCGGGGGGATACGCAGTATTTT
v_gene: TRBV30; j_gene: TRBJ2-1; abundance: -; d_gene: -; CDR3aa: CAWSVGSSYNEQFF; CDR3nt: TGTGCCTGGAGTGTCGGTAGCTCCTACAATGAGCAGTTCTTC
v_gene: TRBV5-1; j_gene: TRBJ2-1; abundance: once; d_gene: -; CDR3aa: CASSLRLANEQFF; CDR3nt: TGCGCCAGCAGCTTGAGGCTGGCCAATGAGCAGTTCTTC
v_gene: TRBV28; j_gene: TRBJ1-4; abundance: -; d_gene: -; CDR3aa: CASSLAGEGEKLFF; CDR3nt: TGTGCCAGCAGTTTAGCAGGGGAGGGCGAAAAACTGTTTTTT
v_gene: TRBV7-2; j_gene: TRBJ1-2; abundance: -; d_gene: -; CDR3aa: CASSFVPAGVLGYTF; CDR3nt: TGTGCCAGCAGCTTTGTCCCCGCGGGGGTATTAGGCTACACCTTC
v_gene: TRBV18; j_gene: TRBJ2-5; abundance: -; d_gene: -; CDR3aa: CASSPRSSQGGETQYF; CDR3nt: TGTGCCAGCTCACCAAGGTCAAGTCAGGGCGGAGAGACCCAGTACTTC
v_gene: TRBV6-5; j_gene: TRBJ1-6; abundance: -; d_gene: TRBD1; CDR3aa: CASSWGQGNSPLHF; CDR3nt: TGTGCCAGCAGTTGGGGACAGGGGAATTCACCCCTCCACTTT
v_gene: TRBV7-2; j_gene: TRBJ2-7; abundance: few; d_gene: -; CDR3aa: CASSQPLGEQYF; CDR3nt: TGTGCCAGCAGCCAACCTCTAGGCGAGCAGTACTTC
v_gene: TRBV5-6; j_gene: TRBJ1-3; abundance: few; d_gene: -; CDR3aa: CASSLGASSGNTIYF; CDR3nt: TGTGCCAGCAGCTTGGGGGCAAGCTCTGGAAACACCATATATTTT
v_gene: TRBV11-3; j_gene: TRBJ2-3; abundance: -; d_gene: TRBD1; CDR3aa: CASSFRTGEVTDTQYF; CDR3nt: TGTGCCAGCAGCTTCCGGACAGGGGAAGTCACAGATACGCAGTATTTT
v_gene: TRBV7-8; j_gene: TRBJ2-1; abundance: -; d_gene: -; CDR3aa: CASSLARQGIHEQFF; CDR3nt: TGTGCCAGCAGCTTAGCCCGGCAGGGTATACATGAGCAGTTCTTC
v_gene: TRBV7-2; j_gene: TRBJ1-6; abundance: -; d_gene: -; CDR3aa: CASSLTRGGARYNSPLHF; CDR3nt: TGTGCCAGCAGCCTGACCCGGGGCGGGGCGAGGTATAATTCACCCCTCCACTTT
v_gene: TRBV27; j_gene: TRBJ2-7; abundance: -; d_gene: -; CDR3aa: CASSLSPFSYEQYF; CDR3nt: TGTGCCAGCAGTTTATCCCCCTTCTCCTACGAGCAGTACTTC
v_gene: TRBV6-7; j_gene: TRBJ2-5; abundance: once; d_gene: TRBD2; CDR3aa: CASSYSPGLAGVWETQYF; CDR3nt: TGTGCCAGCAGTTACTCCCCCGGGCTAGCGGGAGTTTGGGAGACCCAGTACTTC
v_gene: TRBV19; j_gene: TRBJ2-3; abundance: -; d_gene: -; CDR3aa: CASTSIGAGDTQYF; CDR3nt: TGTGCCAGTACCTCTATAGGGGCGGGGGATACGCAGTATTTT
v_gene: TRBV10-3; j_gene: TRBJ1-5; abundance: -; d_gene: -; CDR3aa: CAISDPGDQPQHF; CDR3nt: TGTGCCATCAGTGATCCAGGGGATCAGCCCCAGCATTTT
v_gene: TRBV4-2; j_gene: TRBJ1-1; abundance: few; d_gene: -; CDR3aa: CASSRPSGAAFF; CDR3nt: TGTGCCAGCAGCCGACCTTCAGGAGCAGCTTTCTTT
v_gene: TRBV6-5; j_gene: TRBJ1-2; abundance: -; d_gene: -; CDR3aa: CASTLGESYGYTF; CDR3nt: TGTGCCAGCACCCTCGGAGAGAGTTATGGCTACACCTTC
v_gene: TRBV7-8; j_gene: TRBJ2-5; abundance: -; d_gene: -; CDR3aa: CASSFTGAWGETQYF; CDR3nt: TGTGCCAGCAGCTTTACGGGGGCCTGGGGGGAGACCCAGTACTTC
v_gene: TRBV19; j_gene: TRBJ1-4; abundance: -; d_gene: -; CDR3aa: CASAPRVEKLFF; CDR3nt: TGTGCCAGCGCCCCGCGGGTTGAAAAACTGTTTTTT
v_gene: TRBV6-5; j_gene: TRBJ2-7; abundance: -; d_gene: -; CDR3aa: CASRYGTGYEQYF; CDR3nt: TGTGCCAGCAGATACGGGACTGGATACGAGCAGTACTTC
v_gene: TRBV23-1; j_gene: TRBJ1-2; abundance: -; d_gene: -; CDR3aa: CASSQSLPGTNYGYTF; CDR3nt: TGCGCCAGCAGTCAATCTCTTCCGGGAACTAACTATGGCTACACCTTC
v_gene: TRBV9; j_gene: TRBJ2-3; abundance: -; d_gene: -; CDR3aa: CASSVGLRTDTQYF; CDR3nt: TGTGCCAGCAGCGTCGGGCTTCGCACAGATACGCAGTATTTT